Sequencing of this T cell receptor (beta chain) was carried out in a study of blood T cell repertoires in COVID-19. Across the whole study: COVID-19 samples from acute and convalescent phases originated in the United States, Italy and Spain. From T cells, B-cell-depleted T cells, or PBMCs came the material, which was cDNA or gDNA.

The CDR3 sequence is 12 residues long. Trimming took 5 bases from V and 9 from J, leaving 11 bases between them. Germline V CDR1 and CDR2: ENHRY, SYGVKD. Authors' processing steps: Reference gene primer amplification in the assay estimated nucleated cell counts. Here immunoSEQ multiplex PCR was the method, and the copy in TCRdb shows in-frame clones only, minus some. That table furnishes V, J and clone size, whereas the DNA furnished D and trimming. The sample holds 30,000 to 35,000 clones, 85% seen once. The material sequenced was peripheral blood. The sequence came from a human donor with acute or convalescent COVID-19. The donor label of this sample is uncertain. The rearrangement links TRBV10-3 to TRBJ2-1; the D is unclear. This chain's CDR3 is CAISPYGVEQFF. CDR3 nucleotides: TGTGCCATCAGTCCATACGGTGTTGAGCAGTTCTTC.